The 22 T cell receptor beta chains in this list originate from one sample, sequenced in a study of blood T cell repertoires in COVID-19 (dated by TCRdb to 2018 to 2020). The protocol used for the library was the immunoSEQ multiplex PCR assay. Held by TCRdb, this immuneACCESS table contains in-frame sequences only and omits some clones. Under half of the omission traces to an unresolved V gene where checked; the cause of the rest is unknown. Counted in this sample were around 160,000 clones; around 90% of them appeared once. The top ten clones comprise roughly 2.3% of the sample. Sequencing was performed on peripheral blood. These receptors came from a man between 18 and 29 years old with acute or convalescent COVID-19.

Regarding this clone: Additional DNA sequences in this sample encode the identical CDR3. The rearrangement joins TRBV7-8 to TRBJ1-5; no reliable D call. Germline loops: CDR1 SGHVS, CDR2 FQNEAQ. The length of the CDR3 is 13 residues. Deletions cut 1 base from V and 5 bases from J, with 6 bases between. CDR3 in DNA: TGTGCCAGCAGCTTAGACAGAGATCAGCCCCAGCATTTT. It is translated as CASSLDRDQPQHF.

This clone appeared a single time. The CDR3 region has the DNA TGTGCCTGGACCCGGGGGTCAGACAATGAGCAGTTCTTC. Its protein product is CAWTRGSDNEQFF. This chain joins TRBV30 and TRBJ2-1, with D possibly matching TRBD2 (6 bases). Trimming shortened V by 4 bases and J by 5 bases, and 12 bases separated the two germline ends. The CDR3 sequence is 13 residues long. Germline V CDR1 and CDR2: GTSNPN, SVGIG (reference sequence).

J is TRBJ2-7 and V is TRBV27, with 8 bases lining up with TRBD2. V shed 6 bases, J shed 1 base, and the junction held 17 bases outside the gene matches. Germline-derived CDR1 and CDR2 are MNHEY and SMNVEV (reference sequence). This CDR3 is 18 amino acids long. CDR3 sequence: CASSPRTSSQSKSYEQYF. CDR3 sequence (DNA): TGTGCCAGCAGCCCGCGGACTAGCTCCCAATCGAAATCCTACGAGCAGTACTTC.

V is TRBV30 and J is TRBJ1-2; possibly TRBD1 for D (6 bases). Germline values: CDR1 GTSNPN, CDR2 SVGIG (reference sequence). The CDR3 extends over 13 amino acids. V lost 2 bases and J 4 bases, leaving 11 bases between the germline ends. Here the CDR3 DNA reads TGTGCCTGGAGTTCTGGACAGCCCTATGGCTACACCTTC. Protein sequence: CAWSSGQPYGYTF.

The gene calls are TRBV5-1 and TRBJ2-1; D remains unclear. V lost 0 bases and J 5 bases, leaving 6 bases between the germline ends. This CDR3 comprises 13 residues. CDR1 is SGHRS and CDR2 is YFSETQ in the germline V gene. The CDR3 sequence: CASSLDSDNEQFF. The CDR3 DNA reads TGCGCCAGCAGCTTGGACAGTGACAATGAGCAGTTCTTC.

V usage is TRBV15 and J usage is TRBJ2-1, with 11 bases lining up with TRBD2. V lost 8 bases to trimming and J lost 6 bases; unmatched junction nucleotides: 3. The CDR3 runs 13 residues. Germline V CDR1 and CDR2: LNHNV, YYDKDF (reference sequence). The CDR3 protein is CATGSGRVNEQFF. The DNA of the CDR3 is TGTGCCACCGGTAGCGGGAGGGTCAATGAGCAGTTCTTC.

J is TRBJ1-4 and V is TRBV30; D is unclear. Germline V gene lookup returns CDR1 GTSNPN and CDR2 SVGIG (reference sequence). The CDR3 is 13 amino acids. Trimming took 1 base from V and 7 from J, leaving 10 bases between them. The DNA for the CDR3 is TGTGCCTGGAGTGAGACTCGCGGTGAAAAACTGTTTTTT. This translates into CAWSETRGEKLFF. The whole variable domain, filled in from reference TRBV30 and TRBJ1-4, reads SQTIHQWPATLVQPVGSPLSLECTVEGTSNPNLYWYRQAAGRGLQLLFYSVGIGQISSEVPQNLSASRPQDRQFILSSKKLLLSDSGFYLCAWSETRGEKLFFGSGTQLSVL.

CDR3 in DNA: TGCAGCTCGGGGGCCAGCGGAAGCACAGATACGCAGTATTTT. It encodes CSSGASGSTDTQYF. The V call is TRBV29-1, the J call TRBJ2-3; D is tentatively TRBD1 or TRBD2 (6 bases each). The germline gives CDR1 SQVTM, CDR2 ANQGSEA. The CDR3 is 14 residues long. The V end was cut by 8 bases, the J end by 0 bases, with 15 bases between.

The gene calls are TRBV14 and TRBJ2-1, with D uncertain. The V gene's germline CDR1 is SGHDN and CDR2 FVKESK. The CDR3 spans 14 residues. V gave up 4 bases and J gave up 3 bases, with 10 bases separating them. The CDR3 reads CASSPGSFYNEQFF. For the CDR3, the DNA is TGTGCCAGCAGCCCCGGTAGTTTCTACAATGAGCAGTTCTTC.

The chain has TRBV5-1 and TRBJ1-1, with unresolved D. The V end was cut by 1 base, the J end by 1 base, with 11 bases between. Germline CDR1 SGHRS, CDR2 YFSETQ. This CDR3 spans 15 amino acids. CDR3 sequence reads: CASSLMAAPNTEAFF. In DNA form, the CDR3 reads TGCGCCAGCAGCTTGATGGCGGCACCGAACACTGAAGCTTTCTTT.

The CDR3 nucleotides read TGTGCCACCAGTGATCCGCGGGGGTCAGGGGATACGCAGTATTTT. Its protein product is CATSDPRGSGDTQYF. The chain links TRBV24-1 to TRBJ2-3, with TRBD2 matching over 7 bases. This CDR3 region has 15 residues. The J segment lost 6 bases and the V segment lost 3 bases, leaving 8 bases of the junction unmatched. Germline loops: CDR1 KGHDR, CDR2 SFDVKD.

V gene TRBV6-5 combines with J gene TRBJ1-1; 7 bases map to TRBD1. J lost 2 bases, V lost 5 bases, and 8 bases had no gene match. The CDR3 has 15 amino acids. Germline V lookup: CDR1 MNHEY, CDR2 SVGAGI. In DNA, the CDR3 is TGTGCCAGCAGTCCTCGGACAGGTCCAAACACTGAAGCTTTCTTT. Amino acid sequence: CASSPRTGPNTEAFF.

The genes are TRBV28 and TRBJ1-2; D perhaps matches TRBD1 (6 bases). The V end lost 6 bases, the J end lost 5 bases, and 13 bases lay between the germline ends. The CDR3 is made up of 13 amino acids. Germline loops: CDR1 MDHEN, CDR2 SYDVKM. CDR3 protein: CASRSGGAYGYTF. CDR3 in DNA: TGTGCCAGCAGGTCCGGGGGGGCGTATGGCTACACCTTC.

The chain couples TRBV14 to TRBJ2-2; 8 bases align to TRBD1. Per the germline V gene, CDR1 is SGHDN and CDR2 is FVKESK. This CDR3 spans 17 amino acids. V dropped 4 bases and J dropped 1; count of bases not matched to a gene: 8. As DNA, the CDR3 is TGTGCCAGCAGCCCGTGGACAGGGTTTGGGAACACCGGGGAGCTGTTTTTT. Protein product: CASSPWTGFGNTGELFF.

The rearrangement links TRBV7-8 to TRBJ2-7, with 7 bases lining up with TRBD1. CDR1 SGHVS and CDR2 FQNEAQ come from the germline V gene. With 5 bases clipped from V and 2 bases from J, the junction kept 6 bases outside the gene matches. The CDR3 has 14 amino acids. CDR3 loop: CASSPTGTTYEQYF. The CDR3 DNA sequence: TGTGCCAGCAGCCCGACAGGGACCACCTACGAGCAGTACTTC.

This clone appeared a single time. This rearrangement joins TRBV25-1 to TRBJ2-2; TRBD2 is a possible D gene (6 bases). Germline lookup yields CDR1 MGHDK and CDR2 SYGVNS. The germline V and J ends were trimmed by 4 bases and 4 bases, with 13 bases remaining between them. The length of the CDR3 is 15 residues. DNA for the CDR3: TGTGCCAGCAGTGTCCTTAGCGGAGGCACCGGGGAGCTGTTTTTT. Its translation: CASSVLSGGTGELFF.

V and J are TRBV5-4 and TRBJ2-4; no firm D call. Per the germline V gene, CDR1 is SGHNT and CDR2 is YYREEE (reference sequence). Between the trimmed V and J ends, which lost 7 bases and 7 bases, there was a span of 15 bases. The CDR3 runs 13 residues. The CDR3 DNA sequence: TGTGCCAGCGATCAGGCCGCCGAGAACATTCAGTACTTC. Translating it yields CASDQAAENIQYF. The full variable domain, completed using reference TRBV5-4 and TRBJ2-4, is ETGVTQSPTHLIKTRGQQVTLRCSSQSGHNTVSWYQQALGQGPQFIFQYYREEENGRGNFPPRFSGLQFPNYSSELNVNALELDDSALYLCASDQAAENIQYFGAGTRLSVL.

V is TRBV18 and J is TRBJ1-5; TRBD1 matches at 11 bases. There are 17 residues in the CDR3. Germline V gene data show CDR1 as KGHSH and CDR2 as LQKENI. The J segment lost 0 bases and the V segment lost 1 base, leaving 2 bases of the junction unmatched. The CDR3 reads CASSPLGTGGSNQPQHF. DNA for the CDR3: TGTGCCAGCTCACCACTGGGGACAGGGGGTAGCAATCAGCCCCAGCATTTT.

This sequence joins TRBV12-3 or TRBV12-4 and TRBJ1-2; 7 bases map to TRBD1. The CDR3 is 13 residues long. The V and J ends lost 8 bases and 2 bases, in that order; junction bases with no gene match: 5. CDR3 nucleotide sequence: TGTGCCAGCCTTCAGGGACAGAACTATGGCTACACCTTC. This translates into CASLQGQNYGYTF.

This chain connects TRBV11-3 to TRBJ2-2; 9 positions agree with TRBD1. CDR1 is SGHNT and CDR2 is YENEEA in the germline V gene. Losses at the gene ends were 1 base for V and 5 bases for J; bases not matched to a gene: 8. CDR3 size: 17 residues. The chain's CDR3 is CASSLGVGTGTTGELFF. Here the CDR3 DNA reads TGTGCCAGCAGCTTAGGGGTCGGGACAGGGACTACCGGGGAGCTGTTTTTT. The entire variable domain, with the rest obtained from reference TRBV11-3 and TRBJ2-2, is as follows: EAGVVQSPRYKIIEKKQPVAFWCNPISGHNTLYWYLQNLGQGPELLIRYENEEAVDDSQLPKDRFSAERLKGVDSTLKIQPAELGDSAVYLCASSLGVGTGTTGELFFGEGSRLTVL.

The chain employs TRBV18 and TRBJ1-6; TRBD1 aligns across 11 bases. Germline CDR1 reads KGHSH; CDR2 reads LQKENI. The V segment lost 3 bases and the J segment 5 bases; nucleotides outside the gene matches: 3. The CDR3 runs 16 residues. CDR3 in DNA: TGTGCCAGCTCACCTGGACAGGGGGCAAATAATTCACCCCTCCACTTT. Encoded protein: CASSPGQGANNSPLHF.

Regarding this clone: This sample includes further DNA sequences coding for the same CDR3. The CDR3 is CASSYGGSDEQFF. The CDR3 DNA is TGTGCCAGCAGTTACGGAGGGAGCGATGAGCAGTTCTTC. The chain is built from TRBV6-5 and TRBJ2-1, with a tentative D call TRBD2 (6 bases). V lost 2 bases and J 8 bases, leaving 10 bases between the germline ends. Germline CDR1 is MNHEY and CDR2 is SVGAGI. The CDR3 is 13 amino acids.